One sample yielded the 28 T cell receptor beta chains listed below, sequenced in a study of identifying expanded T cells in peripheral blood. Clones were read by immunoSEQ multiplex PCR, and TCRdb kept only the in-frame ones, dropping some. The sample consists of approximately 130,000 clones, 86% of them appearing once. Sequencing was done on a sample of blood. The receptors derive from a person between 18 and 75 years old in good health.

The J gene is TRBJ2-2, the V gene TRBV4-3; 7 positions match TRBD1. Germline V gene lookup returns CDR1 LGHNA and CDR2 YSLEER. Losses at the gene ends were 4 bases for V and 5 bases for J; bases not matched to a gene: 4. This CDR3 contains 14 residues. CDR3 nucleotides: TGCGCCAGCAGCCTCGGGACAGAAACCGGGGAGCTGTTTTTT. This gives the protein CASSLGTETGELFF.

The chain combines TRBV5-8 with TRBJ2-7; D is ambiguous. CDR1 and CDR2 (germline): SGHTS, YDEGEE. The CDR3 totals 14 residues. V was clipped by 0 bases and J by 0 bases, with 7 bases between them. CDR3 DNA sequence: TGTGCCAGCAGCTTGGGGCAGACCTCCTACGAGCAGTACTTC. Protein sequence: CASSLGQTSYEQYF.

The chain has TRBV7-2 and TRBJ1-4; D not resolved. The germline V gene has CDR1 SGHTA and CDR2 FQGNSA. This CDR3 is 13 amino acids long. Trimming cost V 5 bases and J 7 bases, with 11 bases left between them. The CDR3 sequence: CASSPPGTEKLFF. CDR3 coding DNA: TGTGCCAGCAGCCCCCCCGGTACTGAAAAACTGTTTTTT.

This clone was recorded only once. V is TRBV6-5 and J is TRBJ2-5; weak D call: TRBD1 (5 bases). The CDR3 spans 12 residues. V lost 6 bases to trimming and J lost 4 bases, with 9 bases between them. Germline V gene data show CDR1 as MNHEY and CDR2 as SVGAGI. This CDR3 is CASRSTGETQYF. The CDR3 DNA reads as TGTGCCAGCAGGTCCACAGGAGAGACCCAGTACTTC.

This clone was picked up one time. The gene calls are TRBV5-1 and TRBJ1-2; D is ambiguous. The CDR3 is 13 residues long. Trimming pared 0 bases from V and 1 base from J, leaving 4 bases between. CDR1 is SGHRS and CDR2 is YFSETQ in the germline V gene. CDR3 sequence (DNA): TGCGCCAGCAGCTTGGCAGATAACTATGGCTACACCTTC. Its translation is CASSLADNYGYTF.

V usage is TRBV29-1 and J usage is TRBJ2-7; possible D gene TRBD1, 5 bases. Germline V lookup: CDR1 SQVTM, CDR2 ANQGSEA. CDR3 size: 11 residues. Trimming removed 7 bases from V and 7 bases from J, with 14 bases in between. DNA for the CDR3: TGCAGCGCCACCTTAGGGGAAGAGCAGTACTTC. Translated, it gives CSATLGEEQYF.

The chain combines TRBV9 with TRBJ2-1, with D uncertain. The CDR3 contains 16 residues. The germline CDR1 and CDR2 sequences are SGDLS and YYNGEE. V was pared by 1 base and J by 2 bases, with 13 bases between. CDR3 in amino acids: CASSVRAATPYNEQFF. As DNA, the CDR3 is TGTGCCAGCAGCGTAAGGGCGGCGACACCCTACAATGAGCAGTTCTTC. Variable domain in full (rest from reference TRBV9 and TRBJ2-1): DSGVTQTPKHLITATGQRVTLRCSPRSGDLSVYWYQQSLDQGLQFLIQYYNGEERAKGNILERFSAQQFPDLHSELNLSSLELGDSALYFCASSVRAATPYNEQFFGPGTRLTVL.

The chain uses TRBV5-6 and TRBJ2-1; 9 bases match TRBD1. Germline CDR1 reads SGHDT; CDR2 reads YYEEEE. The CDR3 sequence is 16 residues long. The ends lost 2 bases at V and 1 base at J; junction bases unmatched: 4. The CDR3 reads CASSLVGQGSYNEQFF. CDR3 DNA: TGTGCCAGCAGCTTAGTGGGACAGGGATCCTACAATGAGCAGTTCTTC.

The chain is built from TRBV5-1 and TRBJ1-2; D not resolved. Germline values: CDR1 SGHRS, CDR2 YFSETQ. Trimming left V 2 bases short and J 4 bases short, with 15 bases between. This CDR3 region has 15 residues. The CDR3 loop reads CASSLKDRGSYGYTF. The CDR3 DNA reads as TGCGCCAGCAGCTTAAAGGATCGAGGATCCTATGGCTACACCTTC.

CDR3 loop: CASSFELAGVSEQFF. In DNA form, the CDR3 reads TGTGCCAGCAGCTTTGAACTAGCGGGAGTCTCTGAGCAGTTCTTC. The chain has TRBV7-9 and TRBJ2-1; 11 nucleotides line up with TRBD2. V was pared by 3 bases and J by 9 bases, with 7 bases of the junction left unmatched. This CDR3 spans 15 amino acids. The V gene's germline CDR1 is SEHNR and CDR2 FQNEAQ (reference sequence).

The chain links TRBV7-2 to TRBJ1-4, with TRBD1 matching 10 bases. Unmatched junction bases numbered 5, after V lost 5 bases and J lost 8 bases. This CDR3 has 14 amino acids. CDR1 and CDR2 from the germline V gene are SGHTA and FQGNSA. As DNA, the CDR3 is TGTGCCAGCAGCGCGACAGGGGGCAGGGAAAAACTGTTTTTT. It specifies CASSATGGREKLFF.

This clone was found once. V and J are TRBV9 and TRBJ1-2; D uncertain. Between the trimmed V and J ends, which lost 4 bases and 4 bases, there was a span of 11 bases. CDR3 size: 13 residues. From germline, CDR1 is SGDLS and CDR2 YYNGEE. CDR3 loop: CASSPHSAYGYTF. The CDR3 DNA reads as TGTGCCAGCAGCCCTCACAGTGCCTATGGCTACACCTTC.

The V gene is TRBV7-7, the J gene TRBJ2-5, with TRBD2 as a possible D gene (5 bases). V was clipped by 2 bases and J by 3 bases, with 7 bases between them. Germline-derived CDR1 and CDR2 are SSHAT and FNYEAQ (reference sequence). The CDR3 spans 13 residues. The CDR3 nucleotides are TGTGCCAGCAGCTTAACCGGGGAAGAGACCCAGTACTTC. It translates to CASSLTGEETQYF.

V usage is TRBV4-3 and J usage is TRBJ2-1; 10 bases line up with TRBD2. This CDR3 spans 17 amino acids. In germline, CDR1 is LGHNA, CDR2 YSLEER. The ends lost 4 bases at V and 1 base at J; junction bases unmatched: 7. The CDR3 is CASSPEGAGGSYNEQFF. DNA for the CDR3: TGCGCCAGCAGCCCCGAGGGAGCGGGGGGGTCCTACAATGAGCAGTTCTTC.

This sequence joins TRBV14 and TRBJ2-1; TRBD1 matches at 7 bases. J lost 0 bases, V lost 4 bases, and 15 bases had no gene match. CDR3 length equals 19 residues. CDR1 is SGHDN, CDR2 FVKESK, per germline. CDR3 nucleotide sequence: TGTGCCAGCAGCCTCAGGCGGACAGGCGGTGGGCGCTCCTACAATGAGCAGTTCTTC. Translated, it gives CASSLRRTGGGRSYNEQFF.

The chain is built from TRBV5-1 and TRBJ1-3; possible D gene TRBD1, 5 bases. CDR1 and CDR2 (germline): SGHRS, YFSETQ. The CDR3 has 14 amino acids. V lost 3 bases and J 0 bases, leaving 7 bases between the germline ends. The CDR3 nucleotides read TGCGCCAGCAGCTGGGACCTCTCTGGAAACACCATATATTTT. It codes for CASSWDLSGNTIYF. Complete variable domain (other parts from reference TRBV5-1 and TRBJ1-3): KAGVTQTPRYLIKTRGQQVTLSCSPISGHRSVSWYQQTPGQGLQFLFEYFSETQRNKGNFPGRFSGRQFSNSRSEMNVSTLELGDSALYLCASSWDLSGNTIYFGEGSWLTVV.

The CDR3 loop reads CAWSVKGAQSGYTF. CDR3 bases: TGTGCCTGGAGTGTAAAGGGGGCGCAGAGTGGCTACACCTTC. The chain couples TRBV30 to TRBJ1-2; the match to TRBD1 covers 7 bases. The CDR3 contains 14 residues. Germline V gene sequence: CDR1 GTSNPN, CDR2 SVGIG (reference sequence). After removal of 0 bases from V and 7 bases from J, the junction contained 8 bases not matched to a gene.

The chain combines TRBV6-5 with TRBJ1-2; 8 bases map to TRBD1. The germline V gene has CDR1 MNHEY and CDR2 SVGAGI. V shed 0 bases, J shed 2 bases, and the junction held 5 bases outside the gene matches. The CDR3 consists of 16 residues. The CDR3 nucleotides read TGTGCCAGCAGTTACTCGACAGGGGAGGCCAACTATGGCTACACCTTC. This sequence encodes CASSYSTGEANYGYTF.

The CDR3 here is CASSWTGGIETQYF. Here the CDR3 DNA reads TGTGCCAGTAGTTGGACAGGGGGGATAGAGACCCAGTACTTC. The chain employs TRBV19 and TRBJ2-5, with 10 bases lining up with TRBD1. CDR1 and CDR2 (germline): LNHDA, SQIVND (reference sequence). This CDR3 spans 14 amino acids. The V gene end was trimmed by 5 bases and the J gene end by 4 bases; junction bases not matched to a gene: 4.

The gene calls are TRBV5-6 and TRBJ1-1, with 11 positions matching TRBD1. Trimming removed 4 bases from V and 6 bases from J; junction bases left unmatched: 14. Germline-derived CDR1 and CDR2 are SGHDT and YYEEEE. The CDR3 is 17 amino acids. As DNA, the CDR3 is TGTGCCAGCAGCCGCTGGACAGGGGGCTTTCAAAACGCTGAAGCTTTCTTT. Residues: CASSRWTGGFQNAEAFF.

The rearrangement joins TRBV25-1 to TRBJ2-7; 7 bases agree with TRBD2. In germline, CDR1 is MGHDK, CDR2 SYGVNS. There are 15 residues in the CDR3. Losses at the gene ends were 1 base for V and 3 bases for J; bases not matched to a gene: 6. The CDR3 reads CASSESSSGSYEQYF. CDR3 in DNA: TGTGCCAGCAGTGAATCTTCTAGCGGTAGCTACGAGCAGTACTTC.

This chain joins TRBV28 and TRBJ2-7; 7 bases line up with TRBD1. The CDR3 covers 12 residues. Looked up from germline, CDR1 is MDHEN and CDR2 is SYDVKM. The trim removed 9 bases at V and 0 bases at J, leaving 2 bases unmatched. The CDR3 protein is CASRQGSYEQYF. The CDR3 DNA reads as TGTGCCAGTCGACAGGGCTCCTACGAGCAGTACTTC.

This chain links TRBV29-1 with TRBJ2-3, with 8 bases identical to TRBD2. The CDR3 loop spans 15 amino acids. Germline CDR1 and CDR2: SQVTM and ANQGSEA. With V trimmed by 8 bases and J by 2 bases, 12 bases remained unmatched. For the CDR3, the DNA is TGCAGCACTCCCGGGGGTAGCGGGACCACAGATACGCAGTATTTT. It encodes CSTPGGSGTTDTQYF.

This rearrangement joins TRBV7-2 to TRBJ2-5; D not resolved. The CDR3 sequence is 13 residues long. Germline lookup yields CDR1 SGHTA and CDR2 FQGNSA. Trimming removed 2 bases at V and 3 bases at J, with 7 bases between. The CDR3 protein is CASSLKTKETQYF. CDR3 nucleotide sequence: TGTGCCAGCAGCTTAAAAACAAAAGAGACCCAGTACTTC.

The CDR3 loop reads CASSLTKLETQYF. In nucleotides, the CDR3 is TGTGCCAGCAGCTTAACTAAGCTAGAGACCCAGTACTTC. The chain has TRBV7-3 and TRBJ2-5; no clear D. CDR1 and CDR2 (germline): SGHTA, FQGTGA. This CDR3 comprises 13 residues. The V end lost 0 bases, the J end lost 4 bases, and 6 bases lay between the germline ends. The full variable domain, in which reference TRBV7-3 and TRBJ2-5 provide the parts outside the CDR3, is GAGVSQTPSNKVTEKGKYVELRCDPISGHTALYWYRQSLGQGPEFLIYFQGTGAADDSGLPNDRFFAVRPEGSVSTLKIQRTERGDSAVYLCASSLTKLETQYFGPGTRLLVL.

The chain couples TRBV28 to TRBJ1-1; D perhaps matches TRBD1 (5 bases). Trimming cost V 6 bases and J 6 bases, with 17 bases left between them. The CDR3 spans 14 residues. CDR1 is MDHEN, CDR2 SYDVKM, per germline. CDR3 in amino acids: CASSAPGTFAEAFF. The CDR3 DNA follows: TGTGCCAGCAGCGCCCCAGGGACGTTCGCTGAAGCTTTCTTT.

This rearrangement joins TRBV16 to TRBJ2-7, with TRBD2 identical over 13 bases. The CDR3 contains 14 residues. V lost 4 bases and J lost 5; bases outside the gene matches: 2. Germline CDR1 is KGHSY and CDR2 is FQNENV. The DNA of the CDR3 is TGTGCCAGCAGCCGCGGACTAGCGGGAGACGAGCAGTACTTC. This encodes CASSRGLAGDEQYF. The variable domain in full, with the rest retrieved from reference TRBV16 and TRBJ2-7, is GEEVAQTPKHLVRGEGQKAKLYCAPIKGHSYVFWYQQVLKNEFKFLISFQNENVFDETGMPKERFSAKCLPNSPCSLEIQATKLEDSAVYFCASSRGLAGDEQYFGPGTRLTVT.

Here the CDR3 reads CASSLSGRKYF. As DNA, the CDR3 is TGTGCCAGCAGTTTATCGGGCAGAAAGTACTTC. The chain joins TRBV28 to TRBJ2-7, with unresolved D. V was trimmed by 1 base and J by 11 bases, leaving 9 bases between them. The CDR3 runs 11 residues. CDR1 is MDHEN, CDR2 SYDVKM, per germline. Based on the CDR3 plus reference TRBV28 and TRBJ2-7, the full variable domain is DVKVTQSSRYLVKRTGEKVFLECVQDMDHENMFWYRQDPGLGLRLIYFSYDVKMKEKGDIPEGYSVSREKKERFSLILESASTNQTSMYLCASSLSGRKYFGPGTRLTVT.